Each of the 10 T cell receptor beta chains below was sequenced from the same sample in a study of blood T cell repertoires in COVID-19. Sequencing was performed with immunoSEQ multiplex PCR; in TCRdb, only in-frame clones are kept and a portion is missing. Of tens of thousands of clones listed, roughly 80% are singletons. The sample taken for sequencing was peripheral blood. These receptors all stem from a man at least 80 years old with active or convalescent COVID-19.

The chain recombines TRBV4-1 with TRBJ2-1; 8 bases align to TRBD2. Germline CDR1 reads MGHRA; CDR2 reads YSYEKL. The CDR3 length is 17 residues. The J segment lost 4 bases and the V segment lost 0 bases, leaving 8 bases of the junction unmatched. CDR3 DNA: TGCGCCAGCAGCCAAGATATCGCGGGGGGCGAATACAATGAGCAGTTCTTC. It translates to CASSQDIAGGEYNEQFF.

The rearrangement joins TRBV7-8 to TRBJ1-3; D possibly corresponds to TRBD1 (6 bases). The CDR3 runs 15 residues. V lost 4 bases and J 0 bases, leaving 10 bases between the germline ends. Germline CDR1 reads SGHVS; CDR2 reads FQNEAQ. CDR3 in DNA: TGTGCCAGCAGCTACCAGGGGAGCTCTGGAAACACCATATATTTT. Translating it yields CASSYQGSSGNTIYF.

The chain is built from TRBV5-4 and TRBJ2-7; D might be TRBD1 (7 bases). Trimming cost V 2 bases and J 4 bases, with 10 bases left between them. The CDR3 contains 13 residues. Germline CDR1 and CDR2: SGHNT and YYREEE (reference sequence). CDR3 sequence reads: CASSFSGGYEQYF. CDR3 coding DNA: TGTGCCAGCAGCTTTTCAGGGGGGTACGAGCAGTACTTC.

This clone has a handful of counts. The chain couples TRBV19 to TRBJ1-5; TRBD1 matches 9 bases. Germline assignment: CDR1 LNHDA and CDR2 SQIVND (reference sequence). The CDR3 is 14 amino acids. V lost 10 bases, J lost 4 bases, and 8 bases stayed unmatched. As DNA, the CDR3 is TGTGCCACCAAAAAAGGGACAGGGAATCAGCCCCAGCATTTT. Its protein product is CATKKGTGNQPQHF.

The chain is built from TRBV6-5 and TRBJ1-1, with TRBD1 matching over 7 bases. The CDR3 covers 16 residues. From germline, CDR1 is MNHEY and CDR2 SVGAGI. Trimming removed 4 bases from V and 0 bases from J; junction bases left unmatched: 8. The CDR3 loop reads CASSLNRGWMNTEAFF. The CDR3 DNA reads as TGTGCCAGCAGTTTAAACAGGGGCTGGATGAACACTGAAGCTTTCTTT.

The chain links TRBV9 to TRBJ1-5, with D unresolved. Trimming cost V 0 bases and J 0 bases, with 10 bases left between them. Germline assignment: CDR1 SGDLS and CDR2 YYNGEE. This CDR3 spans 16 amino acids. The CDR3 loop is CASSVGSTYSNQPQHF. The CDR3 nucleotides read TGTGCCAGCAGCGTAGGGTCAACTTATAGCAATCAGCCCCAGCATTTT.

The V call is TRBV6-6, the J call TRBJ2-7, with D tentatively TRBD1 (6 bases). The V gene's germline CDR1 is MNHNY and CDR2 SVGAGI (reference sequence). Trimming cost V 0 bases and J 0 bases, with 9 bases left between them. The CDR3 covers 15 residues. This CDR3 is CASSYSGTNSYEQYF. Written as DNA, the CDR3 is TGTGCCAGCAGTTACTCCGGGACAAACTCCTACGAGCAGTACTTC.

V and J are TRBV6-5 and TRBJ2-3; D possibly corresponds to TRBD2 (5 bases). Germline CDR1 reads MNHEY; CDR2 reads SVGAGI. CDR3 length: 14 residues. The V end lost 0 bases, the J end lost 6 bases, and 10 bases lay between the germline ends. The CDR3 is CASSYSSGGDTQYF. The CDR3 bases are TGTGCCAGCAGTTACTCAAGCGGTGGGGATACGCAGTATTTT.

This chain links TRBV4-3 with TRBJ2-3, with TRBD1 matching over 10 bases. CDR1 is LGHNA and CDR2 is YSLEER in the germline V gene. CDR3 length: 17 amino acids. V gave up 0 bases and J gave up 4 bases; unmatched junction bases: 7. CDR3 protein: CASSQEWGTGESDTQYF. In DNA, the CDR3 is TGCGCCAGCAGCCAAGAGTGGGGGACAGGGGAATCAGATACGCAGTATTTT.

The J gene is TRBJ2-2, the V gene TRBV18; the match to TRBD2 covers 10 bases. Trimming took 3 bases from V and 0 from J; bases not matched to a gene: 10. CDR1 and CDR2 from the germline V gene are KGHSH and LQKENI. The CDR3 is 19 residues long. CDR3 sequence reads: CASSPRVAGGFANTGELFF. CDR3 nucleotides: TGTGCCAGCTCACCCCGAGTAGCGGGGGGATTCGCGAACACCGGGGAGCTGTTTTTT.